What follows are 23 T cell receptor beta chains derived from one specimen sequenced in a study of blood T cell repertoires in COVID-19. The repertoire was sequenced with immunoSEQ multiplex PCR; TCRdb's copy has only in-frame clones and lacks some. The sample includes some 150,000 clones, more than 80% of them seen just once. The specimen sequenced was peripheral blood. The receptors were gathered from a human donor in a cohort sampled during active COVID-19.

The V and J genes are TRBV7-2 and TRBJ2-3; weak D call: TRBD1 (5 bases). V lost 6 bases to trimming and J lost 2 bases, with 9 bases between them. Germline CDR1 SGHTA, CDR2 FQGNSA. The CDR3 is made up of 13 amino acids. The CDR3, as DNA: TGTGCCAGCAGGGGGCCTACCACAGATACGCAGTATTTT. Protein product: CASRGPTTDTQYF.

The J gene is TRBJ2-1, the V gene TRBV28, with 9 nucleotides matching TRBD1. Germline V gives CDR1 MDHEN, CDR2 SYDVKM. Unmatched junction bases numbered 17, after V lost 2 bases and J lost 9 bases. The CDR3 contains 18 residues. CDR3 in DNA: TGTGCCAGCAGTTTACGGACAGGGTGGGGGACAGGGTCTGTTGAGCAGTTCTTC. Translated, it gives CASSLRTGWGTGSVEQFF.

The chain carries TRBV27 and TRBJ1-6, with a possible D match to TRBD1 (5 bases). Germline loops: CDR1 MNHEY, CDR2 SMNVEV (reference sequence). The CDR3 extends over 15 amino acids. Trimming shortened V by 5 bases and J by 5 bases, and 13 bases separated the two germline ends. CDR3 region: CASSRKPRDNSPLHF. CDR3 coding DNA: TGTGCCAGCAGTCGCAAACCCAGGGATAATTCACCCCTCCACTTT.

The rearrangement uses TRBV28 and TRBJ2-7; maybe TRBD1 (6 bases). The CDR3 is 16 residues long. Trimming removed 5 bases at V and 0 bases at J, with 17 bases between. The germline gives CDR1 MDHEN, CDR2 SYDVKM. The DNA for the CDR3 is TGTGCCAGCAGTCCCCCCGGGACACTTATCTCCTACGAGCAGTACTTC. Translated: CASSPPGTLISYEQYF.

This clone showed up just once. The V call is TRBV19, the J call TRBJ1-5, with D perhaps TRBD1 (6 bases). This CDR3 contains 16 residues. Trimming stripped 6 bases from V and 5 bases from J, with 20 bases between. In germline, CDR1 is LNHDA, CDR2 SQIVND (reference sequence). The CDR3 DNA is TGTGCCAGTAGCCCGACAGGTCCCCTTAACCATCAGCCCCAGCATTTT. Amino acid sequence: CASSPTGPLNHQPQHF.

V and J are TRBV9 and TRBJ2-5, with 10 nucleotides matching TRBD2. The junction had 7 bases not matched to a gene; V was cut back by 3 bases and J by 5 bases. Germline values: CDR1 SGDLS, CDR2 YYNGEE. The CDR3 extends over 15 amino acids. The CDR3 sequence is CASSGERGGRETQYF. For the CDR3, the DNA is TGTGCCAGCAGCGGCGAGCGGGGGGGCCGGGAGACCCAGTACTTC.

This clone was seen a few times. The chain employs TRBV28 and TRBJ1-2; D might be TRBD1 (6 bases). The length of the CDR3 is 16 residues. Germline V lookup: CDR1 MDHEN, CDR2 SYDVKM. V gave up 5 bases and J gave up 4 bases, with 20 bases separating them. CDR3 loop: CASSPTGIGYGYGYTF. As DNA, the CDR3 is TGTGCCAGCAGTCCCACAGGGATTGGCTACGGCTATGGCTACACCTTC.

This rearrangement joins TRBV28 to TRBJ1-6; D is possibly TRBD1 (5 bases). Germline V gives CDR1 MDHEN, CDR2 SYDVKM. V lost 5 bases and J 11 bases, leaving 7 bases between the germline ends. This CDR3 has 11 amino acids. The CDR3 protein is CASSAGTPLHF. The DNA of the CDR3 is TGTGCCAGCAGTGCAGGGACACCCCTCCACTTT.

This rearrangement joins TRBV6-5 to TRBJ2-5; D gene ambiguous. The germline V and J ends were trimmed by 4 bases and 1 base, with 13 bases remaining between them. Germline V gene data show CDR1 as MNHEY and CDR2 as SVGAGI. This CDR3 has 15 amino acids. The CDR3 nucleotides read TGTGCCAGCAGTTCCACTACCTACTCCCAAGAGACCCAGTACTTC. This sequence encodes CASSSTTYSQETQYF.

The chain combines TRBV5-1 with TRBJ1-6; D possibly corresponds to TRBD1 (6 bases). Trimming stripped 5 bases from V and 10 bases from J, with 16 bases between. The CDR3 contains 14 residues. Germline CDR1 is SGHRS and CDR2 is YFSETQ. The CDR3 protein is CASSSGTLGSPLHF. The CDR3 region has the DNA TGCGCCAGCAGTTCCGGGACACTGGGATCACCCCTCCACTTT.

The rearrangement joins TRBV4-3 to TRBJ2-5; 7 bases map to TRBD2. Germline V gene lookup returns CDR1 LGHNA and CDR2 YSLEER. V lost 4 bases, J lost 0 bases, and 5 bases stayed unmatched. The CDR3 is 15 residues long. The CDR3 coding sequence is TGCGCCAGCAGCCGGGGGGGAGGAAACCAAGAGACCCAGTACTTC. Translation gives CASSRGGGNQETQYF.

This clone has just one count. The chain joins TRBV11-1 to TRBJ2-5; the D is unclear. This CDR3 spans 13 amino acids. Trimming left V 3 bases short and J 7 bases short, with 12 bases between. Germline V gives CDR1 SGHAT, CDR2 FQDESV (reference sequence). CDR3 protein: CASSFRSPGTQYF. The CDR3 bases are TGTGCCAGCAGCTTTAGATCCCCGGGGACCCAGTACTTC.

This sequence joins TRBV5-1 and TRBJ1-1; TRBD1 is a possible D gene (5 bases). Trimming removed 3 bases at V and 3 bases at J, with 12 bases between. Germline V lookup: CDR1 SGHRS, CDR2 YFSETQ. This CDR3 region has 14 residues. DNA of the CDR3: TGCGCCAGCAGCTCCACCAGGGTAGACACTGAAGCTTTCTTT. Protein: CASSSTRVDTEAFF.

The chain uses TRBV5-4 and TRBJ2-2; the match to TRBD2 covers 8 bases. In germline, CDR1 is SGHNT, CDR2 YYREEE (reference sequence). Trimming cost V 4 bases and J 5 bases; bases outside gene matches: 10. The CDR3 loop spans 16 amino acids. CDR3 coding DNA: TGTGCCAGCAGCCCCGGGGGGGGTCCCAGAACCGGGGAGCTGTTTTTT. It translates to CASSPGGGPRTGELFF.

This sequence joins TRBV7-8 and TRBJ2-1; 12 positions match TRBD2. The V gene's germline CDR1 is SGHVS and CDR2 FQNEAQ. V lost 1 base, J lost 0 bases, and 4 bases stayed unmatched. The CDR3 has 18 residues. Here the CDR3 reads CASSLGLAGESSYNEQFF. As DNA, the CDR3 is TGTGCCAGCAGCTTAGGACTAGCGGGGGAGAGCTCCTACAATGAGCAGTTCTTC.

The CDR3 here is CASSQASGGVELFF. CDR3 DNA: TGTGCCAGCAGCCAAGCTAGCGGGGGTGTGGAGCTGTTTTTT. The chain combines TRBV3-1 (or the pseudogene TRBV3-2) with TRBJ2-2, with TRBD2 identical over 10 bases. CDR1 is LGHDT and CDR2 is YNNKEL in the germline V gene (reference sequence). The V and J ends lost 1 base and 10 bases, in that order; junction bases with no gene match: 3. The CDR3 contains 14 residues.

The chain couples TRBV3-1 (or the pseudogene TRBV3-2) to TRBJ2-4; TRBD2 agrees at 10 bases. This CDR3 is built from 15 residues. The V gene's germline CDR1 is LGHDT and CDR2 YNNKEL (reference sequence). V was clipped by 4 bases and J by 4 bases; unmatched bases: 4. In nucleotides, the CDR3 is TGTGCCAGCAGCCTACCTAGCGGGGGAAAAAACATTCAGTACTTC. Translation: CASSLPSGGKNIQYF.

The chain is built from TRBV19 and TRBJ1-2, with 7 nucleotides matching TRBD1. There are 16 residues in the CDR3. Germline CDR1 LNHDA, CDR2 SQIVND (reference sequence). V lost 3 bases and J lost 1; bases outside the gene matches: 8. CDR3 coding DNA: TGTGCCAGTAGTATTGCCGTAACAGGGGATAACTATGGCTACACCTTC. Amino acid sequence: CASSIAVTGDNYGYTF.

V and J are TRBV24-1 and TRBJ2-1, with 10 bases identical to TRBD2. After removal of 9 bases from V and 2 bases from J, the junction contained 3 bases not matched to a gene. Germline V gene sequence: CDR1 KGHDR, CDR2 SFDVKD. The CDR3 consists of 14 residues. The CDR3 nucleotides read TGTGCCACCTCTAGCGGGGGAACCTACAATGAGCAGTTCTTC. Its protein product is CATSSGGTYNEQFF.

V and J are TRBV28 and TRBJ1-5, with a weak D call TRBD1 (5 bases). This CDR3 comprises 14 residues. Germline CDR1 MDHEN, CDR2 SYDVKM. The germline V and J ends were trimmed by 1 base and 4 bases, with 8 bases remaining between them. The CDR3 region has the DNA TGTGCCAGCAGTTTATCAGGGAGGAATCAGCCCCAGCATTTT. Its translation is CASSLSGRNQPQHF. The full variable domain, completed using reference TRBV28 and TRBJ1-5, is DVKVTQSSRYLVKRTGEKVFLECVQDMDHENMFWYRQDPGLGLRLIYFSYDVKMKEKGDIPEGYSVSREKKERFSLILESASTNQTSMYLCASSLSGRNQPQHFGDGTRLSIL.

The chain carries TRBV7-2 and TRBJ1-2; possibly TRBD1 for D (5 bases). This CDR3 spans 16 amino acids. V gave up 5 bases and J gave up 4 bases, with 20 bases separating them. The germline gives CDR1 SGHTA, CDR2 FQGNSA. DNA of the CDR3: TGTGCCAGCAGCCCGGCCCCTCAGGGAACGTCCTATGGCTACACCTTC. As protein: CASSPAPQGTSYGYTF.

This chain links TRBV10-3 with TRBJ1-1, with D tentatively TRBD1 (6 bases). V was pared by 11 bases and J by 11 bases, with 24 bases between. Germline V gene lookup returns CDR1 ENHRY and CDR2 SYGVKD. This CDR3 is built from 13 residues. CDR3 sequence (DNA): TGTGCCGTACTGGAAGGTAGGGGACAAGCGGCTTTCTTT. This encodes CAVLEGRGQAAFF.

This chain uses TRBV15 with TRBJ2-5; possibly TRBD2 for D (6 bases). CDR3 length equals 14 residues. The germline gives CDR1 LNHNV, CDR2 YYDKDF (reference sequence). Trimming removed 1 base at V and 7 bases at J, with 13 bases between. The CDR3 nucleotides are TGTGCCACCAGCAGAGGAGGGCAGGAGGGGACCCAGTACTTC. Encoded protein: CATSRGGQEGTQYF.